This T cell receptor (beta chain) originates from a study of blood T cell repertoires in COVID-19. The J segment lost 5 bases and the V segment lost 2 bases, leaving 6 bases of the junction unmatched. Germline CDR1 and CDR2: SGHTA and FQGNSA. The CDR3 runs to 16 residues. Here immunoSEQ multiplex PCR was the method, and the copy in TCRdb shows in-frame clones only, minus some. The repertoire holds 45,000 to 55,000 clones, with around 86% as singletons. The chain combines TRBV7-2 with TRBJ1-6, with TRBD1 matching over 7 bases. The specimen was peripheral blood. This TCR was recovered from a man aged 50 to 60 with active COVID-19. The CDR3 nucleotides read TGTGCCAGCAGCTTATTCTCCGGGACAGATAATTCACCCCTCCACTTT. The encoded protein is CASSLFSGTDNSPLHF. Supplemented by reference TRBV7-2 and TRBJ1-6, the full variable domain reads GAGVSQSPSNKVTEKGKDVELRCDPISGHTALYWYRQSLGQGLEFLIYFQGNSAPDKSGLPSDRFSAERTGGSVSTLTIQRTQQEDSAVYLCASSLFSGTDNSPLHFGNGTRLTVT.